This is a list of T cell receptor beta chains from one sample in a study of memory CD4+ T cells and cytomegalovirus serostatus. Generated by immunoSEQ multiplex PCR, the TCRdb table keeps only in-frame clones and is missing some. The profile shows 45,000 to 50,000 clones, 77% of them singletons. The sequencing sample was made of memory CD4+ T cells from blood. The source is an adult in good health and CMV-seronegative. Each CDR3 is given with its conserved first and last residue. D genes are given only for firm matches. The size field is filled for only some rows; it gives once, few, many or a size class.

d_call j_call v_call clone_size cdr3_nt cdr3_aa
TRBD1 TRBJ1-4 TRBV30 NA TGTGCCTGGAGTCCGACAGGGGGCACTAATGAAAAACTGTTTTTT CAWSPTGGTNEKLFF
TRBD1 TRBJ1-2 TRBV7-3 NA TGTGCCAGCAGCTACGACAGGGATTATGGCTACACCTTC CASSYDRDYGYTF
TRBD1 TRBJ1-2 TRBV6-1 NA TGTGCCAGCAGCTTACAGGGGGGACCTAACTATGGCTACACCTTC CASSLQGGPNYGYTF
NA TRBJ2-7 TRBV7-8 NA TGTGCCAGCAGCCCAGGCAGGGCGGCCTACGAGCAGTACTTC CASSPGRAAYEQYF
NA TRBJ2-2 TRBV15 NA TGTGCCACCAGCAGAGATACGGCAGGGGAGGACACCGGGGAGCTGTTTTTT CATSRDTAGEDTGELFF
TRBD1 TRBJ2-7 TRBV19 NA TGTGCCAGTAGTATGGACAGGGGGCGCGAGCAGTACTTC CASSMDRGREQYF
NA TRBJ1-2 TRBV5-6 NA TGTGCCAGCAGCCGCGGGACCCAGGAAGGCTACACCTTC CASSRGTQEGYTF
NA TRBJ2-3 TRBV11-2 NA TGTGCCAGCAGCTTCGGGGAGATTAGCACAGATACGCAGTATTTT CASSFGEISTDTQYF
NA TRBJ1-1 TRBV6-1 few TGTGCCAGCAGACCACAAAAGGTAATGAACACTGAAGCTTTCTTT CASRPQKVMNTEAFF
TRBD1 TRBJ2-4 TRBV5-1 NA TGCGCCAGCAGCGTGGGTGGGACAGAAAACATTCAGTACTTC CASSVGGTENIQYF
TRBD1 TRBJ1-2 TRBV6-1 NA TGTGCCAGCAGTGAGGGACAGGGGCCCTATGGCTACACCTTC CASSEGQGPYGYTF
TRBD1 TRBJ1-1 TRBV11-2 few TGTGCCAGCAGCACTAGGACAGGGGGAGTTGGAGCTTTCTTT CASSTRTGGVGAFF
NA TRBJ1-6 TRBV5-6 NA TGTGCCAGCAGCCAGGTCGGGGTCGCGTCACCCCTCCACTTT CASSQVGVASPLHF
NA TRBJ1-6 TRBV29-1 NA TGCAGCGTTGAGGTCACAAAGAGCGAGGGGAATTCACCCCTCCACTTT CSVEVTKSEGNSPLHF
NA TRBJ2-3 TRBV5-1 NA TGCGCCAGCAGCTTGGGCCAGGGCTTATTATCTAGCACAGATACGCAGTATTTT CASSLGQGLLSSTDTQYF
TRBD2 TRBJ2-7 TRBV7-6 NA TGTGCCAGCAGCTTAGGCGGGGGGCTCGACGAGCAGTACTTC CASSLGGGLDEQYF
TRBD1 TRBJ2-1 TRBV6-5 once TGTGCCAGCAGGGAGGACAGGGGAAACTACAATGAGCAGTTCTTC CASREDRGNYNEQFF
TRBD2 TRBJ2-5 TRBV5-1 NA TGCGCCAGCAGCGGACTCAGCGGGGGATCAGGTGGGGAGACCCAGTACTTC CASSGLSGGSGGETQYF
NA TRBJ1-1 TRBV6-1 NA TGTGCCAGCAGTGATATTGGGGGGTACACTGAAGCTTTCTTT CASSDIGGYTEAFF
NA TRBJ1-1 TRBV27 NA TGTGCCAGCAGCCGGCCTCCCCCCTTGAACACTGAAGCTTTCTTT CASSRPPPLNTEAFF
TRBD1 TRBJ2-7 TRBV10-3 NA TGTGCCATCAGTGACAGGGGAGGACTCGGACAGGGGATCTACGAGCAGTACTTC CAISDRGGLGQGIYEQYF
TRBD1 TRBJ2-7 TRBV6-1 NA TGTGCCAGCAGTGAAGGTCGACCAGGGGGTCTATCCTACGAGCAGTACTTC CASSEGRPGGLSYEQYF
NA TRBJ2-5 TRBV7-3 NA TGTGCCAGCAGCTTACAGGCCAACCAAGAGACCCAGTACTTC CASSLQANQETQYF
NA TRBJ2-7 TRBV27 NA TGTGCCAGCAGTTTAGGGACTGGTCGGGGCGCTAGAAGCTACGAGCAGTACTTC CASSLGTGRGARSYEQYF
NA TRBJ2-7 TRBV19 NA TGTGCCAGTAGTATGGGGACTGTAGCCTACGAGCAGTACTTC CASSMGTVAYEQYF
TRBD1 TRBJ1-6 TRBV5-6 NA TGTGCCAGCAGCAGGACAGGGGCGCAATATAATTCACCCCTCCACTTT CASSRTGAQYNSPLHF
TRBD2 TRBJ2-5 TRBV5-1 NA TGCGCCAGCAGCTCCTCGGGACTAGCGGGGGGCCGGGAGACCCAGTACTTC CASSSSGLAGGRETQYF